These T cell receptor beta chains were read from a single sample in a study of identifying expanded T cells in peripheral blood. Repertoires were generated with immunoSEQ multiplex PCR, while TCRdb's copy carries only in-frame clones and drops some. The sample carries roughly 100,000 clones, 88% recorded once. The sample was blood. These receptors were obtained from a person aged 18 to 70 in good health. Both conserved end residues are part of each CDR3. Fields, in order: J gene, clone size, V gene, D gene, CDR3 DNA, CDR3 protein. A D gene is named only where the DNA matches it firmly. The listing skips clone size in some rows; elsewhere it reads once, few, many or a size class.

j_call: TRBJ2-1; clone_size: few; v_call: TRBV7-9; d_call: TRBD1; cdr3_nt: TGTGCCAGCTTCAGGGGGCTGGGCGATGAGCAGTTCTTC; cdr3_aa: CASFRGLGDEQFF
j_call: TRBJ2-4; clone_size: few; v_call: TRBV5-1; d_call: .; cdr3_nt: TGCGCCAGCAGCAGCGGGACAGGTGGAAACATTCAGTACTTC; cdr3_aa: CASSSGTGGNIQYF
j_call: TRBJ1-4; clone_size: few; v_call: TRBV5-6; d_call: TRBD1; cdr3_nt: TGTGCCAGCAGCTTTAGAGGGGGCTGGGATGAAAAACTGTTTTTT; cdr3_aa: CASSFRGGWDEKLFF
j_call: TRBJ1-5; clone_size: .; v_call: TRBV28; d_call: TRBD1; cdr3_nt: TGTGCCAGCTCGCCACTACTCCGGGACAGCGAAAAATATAGCAATCAGCCCCAGCATTTT; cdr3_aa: CASSPLLRDSEKYSNQPQHF
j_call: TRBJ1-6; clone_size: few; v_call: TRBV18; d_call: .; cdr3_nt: TGTGCCAGCTCACCATCCGTCTCCGTAATTTCACCCCTCCACTTT; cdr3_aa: CASSPSVSVISPLHF
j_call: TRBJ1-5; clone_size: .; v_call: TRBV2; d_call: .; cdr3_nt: TGTGCCAGCAGCCTCAGGAGAGATAGCAATCAGCCCCAGCATTTT; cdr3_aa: CASSLRRDSNQPQHF
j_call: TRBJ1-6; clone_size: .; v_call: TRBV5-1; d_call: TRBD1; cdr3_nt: TGCGCCAGCAGCTTGGACAGGGGGGAAAATAATTCACCCCTCCACTTT; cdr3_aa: CASSLDRGENNSPLHF
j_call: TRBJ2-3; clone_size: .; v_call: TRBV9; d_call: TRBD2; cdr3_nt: TGTGCCAGCAGCCCCGGATCTAGCGGGGACACAGATACGCAGTATTTT; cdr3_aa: CASSPGSSGDTDTQYF
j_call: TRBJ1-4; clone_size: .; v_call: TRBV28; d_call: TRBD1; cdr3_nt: TGTGCCAGCGGAGGGGGCGATGAAAAACTGTTTTTT; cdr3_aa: CASGGGDEKLFF
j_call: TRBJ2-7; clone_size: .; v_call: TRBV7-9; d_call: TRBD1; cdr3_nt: TGTGCCAGCAGCTCCCCCCTGGGGACAGATAGCTCCTACGAGCAGTACTTC; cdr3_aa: CASSSPLGTDSSYEQYF
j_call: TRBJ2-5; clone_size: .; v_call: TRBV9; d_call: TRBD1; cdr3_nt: TGTGCCAGCAACGTAGGGGGCGGGACAGGGGTCCTATACCAAGAGACCCAGTACTTC; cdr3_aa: CASNVGGGTGVLYQETQYF
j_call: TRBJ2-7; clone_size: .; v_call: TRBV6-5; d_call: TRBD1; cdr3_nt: TGTGCCAGCAGTTTCGACAGGGGATACGAGCAGTACTTC; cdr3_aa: CASSFDRGYEQYF
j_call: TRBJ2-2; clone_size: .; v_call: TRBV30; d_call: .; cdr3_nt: TGTGCCTGGAGCCCGACAGGCCTCGAGGCCGGGGAGCTGTTTTTT; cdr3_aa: CAWSPTGLEAGELFF
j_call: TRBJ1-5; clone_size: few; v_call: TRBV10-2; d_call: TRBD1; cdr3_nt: TGCGCCAGCACCCAAGACAGGGTGAATCAGCCCCAGCATTTT; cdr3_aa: CASTQDRVNQPQHF
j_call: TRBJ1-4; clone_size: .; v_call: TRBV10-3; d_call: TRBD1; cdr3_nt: TGTGCCATCAGTGGGGCCGGGACAGATAATGAAAAACTGTTTTTT; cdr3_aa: CAISGAGTDNEKLFF
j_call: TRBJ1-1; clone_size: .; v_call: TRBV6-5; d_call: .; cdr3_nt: TGTGCCAGCAGTTACTCTAGGATTCAAGAAGCTTTCTTT; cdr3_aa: CASSYSRIQEAFF
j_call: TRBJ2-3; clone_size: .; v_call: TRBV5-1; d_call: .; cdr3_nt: TGCGCCAGCAGCTCGAGTATCGTGGGCAGGGTAACAGATACGCAGTATTTT; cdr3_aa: CASSSSIVGRVTDTQYF
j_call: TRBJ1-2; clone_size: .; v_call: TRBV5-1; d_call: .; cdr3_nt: TGCGCCAGCAGCTTGGAGCCAGGAAGGTATGGCTACACCTTC; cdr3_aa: CASSLEPGRYGYTF
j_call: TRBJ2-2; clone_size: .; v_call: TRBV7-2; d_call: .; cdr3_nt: TGTGCCAGCAGAGACCGGTTGGACGGGGAGCTGTTTTTT; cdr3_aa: CASRDRLDGELFF
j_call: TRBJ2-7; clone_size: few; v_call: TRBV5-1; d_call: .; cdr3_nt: TGCGCCAGCAGCTTGCCCGTACAGGGAACCTACGAGCAGTACTTC; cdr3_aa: CASSLPVQGTYEQYF
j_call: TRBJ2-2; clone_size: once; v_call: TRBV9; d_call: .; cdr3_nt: TGTGCCAGCAGCAGGGGGAACACCGGGGAGCTGTTTTTT; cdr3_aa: CASSRGNTGELFF
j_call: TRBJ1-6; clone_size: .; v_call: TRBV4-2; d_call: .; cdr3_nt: TGTGCCAGCAAGGCCCCTGCCGGCTCACCCCTCCACTTT; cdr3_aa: CASKAPAGSPLHF
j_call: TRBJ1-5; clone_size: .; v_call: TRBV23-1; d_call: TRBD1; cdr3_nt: TGCGCCAGCAACAGAAGGACAGGGGGCGGGAATCAGCCCCAGCATTTT; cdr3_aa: CASNRRTGGGNQPQHF
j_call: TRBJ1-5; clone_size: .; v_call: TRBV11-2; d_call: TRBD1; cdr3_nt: TGTGCCAGCAGCTTGGGGACAGGGAGCGAACAGCCCCAGCATTTT; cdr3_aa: CASSLGTGSEQPQHF
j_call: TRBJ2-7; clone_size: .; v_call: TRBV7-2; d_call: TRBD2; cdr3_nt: TGTGCCAGCAGCTTGCTTAGCGGGGGGGCCGGGGAGCAGTACTTC; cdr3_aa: CASSLLSGGAGEQYF
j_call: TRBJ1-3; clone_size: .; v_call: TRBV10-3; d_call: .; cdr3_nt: TGTGCCATCGGGGACTTACAGAGTTCGGCCTTT; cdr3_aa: CAIGDLQSSAF
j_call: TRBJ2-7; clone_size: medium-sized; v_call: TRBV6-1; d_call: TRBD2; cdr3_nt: TGTGCCAGCAGTGAAGCGACTAGCGGGGGGTACGAGCAGTACTTC; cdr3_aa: CASSEATSGGYEQYF
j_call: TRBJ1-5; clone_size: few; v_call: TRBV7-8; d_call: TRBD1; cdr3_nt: TGTGCCAGCAGCTCGTACGGGACAGGTGGAACGAGCAATCAGCCCCAGCATTTT; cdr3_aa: CASSSYGTGGTSNQPQHF
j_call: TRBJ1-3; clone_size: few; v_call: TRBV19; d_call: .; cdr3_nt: TGTGCCACCCGGACCGGGGGCTCTGGAAACACCATATATTTT; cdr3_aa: CATRTGGSGNTIYF
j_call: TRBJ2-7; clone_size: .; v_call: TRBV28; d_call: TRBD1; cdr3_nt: TGTGCCATAAGGCGGACAGGAGTCTCCTACGAGCAGTACTTC; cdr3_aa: CAIRRTGVSYEQYF
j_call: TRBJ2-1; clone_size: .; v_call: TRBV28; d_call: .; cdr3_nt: TGTGCCAGCAGTTTGCGAGGACTTTTCACCTACAATGAGCAGTTCTTC; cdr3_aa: CASSLRGLFTYNEQFF
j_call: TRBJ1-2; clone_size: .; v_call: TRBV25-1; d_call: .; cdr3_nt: TGTGCCAGCAGTGAATTCGTGGCCTATGGCTACACCTTC; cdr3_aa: CASSEFVAYGYTF
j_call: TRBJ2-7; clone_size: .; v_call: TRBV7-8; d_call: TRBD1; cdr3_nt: TGTGCCAGCAGCCCGTGGACAGGCACCTACGAGCAGTACTTC; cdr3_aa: CASSPWTGTYEQYF
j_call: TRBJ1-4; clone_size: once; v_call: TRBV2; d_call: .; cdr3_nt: TGTGCCAGCAGTGAAGCGCGTGGGGGGGACGAAAAACTGTTTTTT; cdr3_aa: CASSEARGGDEKLFF
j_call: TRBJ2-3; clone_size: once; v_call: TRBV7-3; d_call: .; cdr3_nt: TGTGCCAGCAGCACGCCGCTAATCCCGGTCGAGCCGGGCACAGATACGCAGTATTTT; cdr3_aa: CASSTPLIPVEPGTDTQYF
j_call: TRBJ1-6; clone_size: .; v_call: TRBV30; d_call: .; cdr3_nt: TGTGCCTGGAGTGTGGGGGGCTCCTATAATTCACCCCTCCACTTT; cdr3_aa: CAWSVGGSYNSPLHF
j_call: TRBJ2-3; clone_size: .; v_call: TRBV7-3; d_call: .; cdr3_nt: TGTGCCAGCAGAAAGTCGGGGGCCCTCACAGATACGCAGTATTTT; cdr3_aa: CASRKSGALTDTQYF
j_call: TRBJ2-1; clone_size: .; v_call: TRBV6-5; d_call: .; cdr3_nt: TGTGCCAGCAGCTCCTTCCGTAATGAGCAGTTCTTC; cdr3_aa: CASSSFRNEQFF
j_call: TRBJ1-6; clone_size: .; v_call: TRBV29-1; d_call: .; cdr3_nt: TGCAGCGTTGGGTTGGGCTCCTATAATTCACCCCTCCACTTT; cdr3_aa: CSVGLGSYNSPLHF
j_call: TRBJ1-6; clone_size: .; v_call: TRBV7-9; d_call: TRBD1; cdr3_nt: TGTGCCAGCAGCTCCGGGCGACAGGGTCATTCACCCCTCCACTTT; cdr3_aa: CASSSGRQGHSPLHF